This TCR beta chain was obtained from a study of low-dose radiotherapy and immunotherapy resistance in tumors. Documented time point: before trial treatment. TRAV and TRBV primers primed cDNA for both TCRalpha and TCRbeta. TCR amplification involved 15 to 20 PCR cycles with a constant-region primer and V-primer adapter. From the reads, TCRdb called clonotypes with MiXCR, one entry per CDR3 protein. The sample has 55,000 to 65,000 distinct CDR3 sequences; about 26% are singletons. The CDR3 has 13 amino acids. Looked up from germline, CDR1 is MNHEY and CDR2 is SVGAGI. V lost 5 bases and J lost 12, with 20 bases in between.

Sequenced here: PBMCs, sampled before treatment. The rearrangement uses TRBV6-5 and TRBJ2-7, with a possible D match to TRBD2 (6 bases). The clonotype originates from a male donor with rectosigmoid adenocarcinoma. The CDR3, as DNA: TGTGCCAGCAGTCCAGGGCGGGGAGAGCGGGTGTACTTC. Its protein product is CASSPGRGERVYF.